Here is one T cell receptor beta chain with its context. Using a J-beta primer mix together with a sample-barcoded 5' primer, a second PCR was run for roughly 6 to 11 cycles. Each CDR3 protein gets one entry after TCRdb re-called the 5' RACE reads with MiXCR. The repertoire consists of roughly 1.5 million distinct CDR3 sequences, with around 40% occurring once and the leading ten covering roughly 3.7%. These data are taken from a study of blood T cells in healthy people across ages. Germline V gives CDR1 SGHDN, CDR2 FVKESK. Trimming removed 1 base from V and 4 bases from J, with 16 bases in between. CDR3 length: 16 residues.

This TCR was sampled from a woman aged 18-29 years in good health. The gene calls are TRBV14 and TRBJ2-5; D may be TRBD2 (5 bases). Sample: blood. In DNA, the CDR3 is TGTGCCAGCAGCCAAGGAGAGTCGAGGGCCCGAGAGACCCAGTACTTC. Its protein product is CASSQGESRARETQYF.